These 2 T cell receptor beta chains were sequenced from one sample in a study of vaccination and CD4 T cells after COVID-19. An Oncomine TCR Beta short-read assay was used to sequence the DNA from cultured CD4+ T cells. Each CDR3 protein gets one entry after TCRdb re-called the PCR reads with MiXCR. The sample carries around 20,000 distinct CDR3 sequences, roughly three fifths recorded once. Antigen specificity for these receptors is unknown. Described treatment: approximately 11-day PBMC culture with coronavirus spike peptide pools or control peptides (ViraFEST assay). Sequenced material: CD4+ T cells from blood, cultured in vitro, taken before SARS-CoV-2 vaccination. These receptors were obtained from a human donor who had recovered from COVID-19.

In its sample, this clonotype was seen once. CDR3 protein: CASSLARTGGYGYTF. In DNA form, the CDR3 reads TGCGCCAGCAGCTTGGCCCGGACAGGGGGCTATGGCTACACCTTC. The chain employs TRBV5-1 and TRBJ1-2, with 10 bases lining up with TRBD1. CDR3 size: 15 residues. Germline CDR1 reads SGHRS; CDR2 reads YFSETQ. Germline trimming cut 0 bases from V and 4 bases from J; bases unmatched to any gene: 3.

The CDR3 coding sequence is TGCAGTGCTATGCTCTCCGGGACAGGGCGGCCCGAGCAGTACTTC. Its translation is CSAMLSGTGRPEQYF. The J gene is TRBJ2-7, the V gene TRBV20-1, with 9 bases that match TRBD1. The V segment lost 4 bases and the J segment 6 bases; nucleotides outside the gene matches: 13. Germline V gene data show CDR1 as DFQATT and CDR2 as SNEGSKA (reference sequence). The CDR3 runs to 15 residues.